Below, 19 T cell receptor beta chains from the same sample are listed, as sequenced in a study of shared clonotypes between healthy human individuals. Data came from immunoSEQ multiplex PCR; TCRdb stores just in-frame clones and leaves some out. This sample has a few million clones, with 90% to 95% found just once. Sample: naive CD4+ T cells from PBMCs. Described subset: CD45RA+ positively selected. The receptors derive from a man younger than 30 in good health. Some clones in this sample may be carry-over from other donors' samples.

The chain uses TRBV12-5 and TRBJ1-1; perhaps TRBD1 as D (5 bases). This CDR3 spans 16 amino acids. V lost 7 bases, J lost 0 bases, and 18 bases lay in between. CDR1 is LGHNT and CDR2 is FRNRAP in the germline V gene. The CDR3: CASDWVRGTLNTEAFF. In nucleotides, the CDR3 is TGTGCTAGTGACTGGGTCCGCGGGACCTTGAACACTGAAGCTTTCTTT.

The chain couples TRBV28 to TRBJ1-2; 7 positions match TRBD1. Trimming at V came to 5 bases and at J to 4 bases, leaving 13 bases not matched to a gene. Germline CDR1 reads MDHEN; CDR2 reads SYDVKM. The CDR3 covers 16 residues. In DNA form, the CDR3 reads TGTGCCAGCAGTCCCCTGACAGGGAAAGGTGGCTATGGCTACACCTTC. This codes for CASSPLTGKGGYGYTF.

The V gene is TRBV18, the J gene TRBJ2-5; 7 bases are a match to TRBD2. With 8 bases clipped from V and 0 bases from J, the junction kept 6 bases outside the gene matches. CDR1 KGHSH and CDR2 LQKENI come from the germline V gene. This CDR3 region has 14 residues. The CDR3 here is CASSGTADQETQYF. CDR3 bases: TGTGCCAGCAGCGGGACGGCCGACCAAGAGACCCAGTACTTC.

Details on this clone: This sample includes further DNA sequences coding for the same CDR3. The J gene is TRBJ2-5, the V gene TRBV18; the match to TRBD1 covers 7 bases. Germline CDR1 and CDR2: KGHSH and LQKENI. CDR3 length: 14 amino acids. The trim removed 3 bases at V and 3 bases at J, leaving 4 bases unmatched. The CDR3 region has the DNA TGTGCCAGCTCACCCGGGACAGCCGAAGAGACCCAGTACTTC. Translation: CASSPGTAEETQYF.

V gene TRBV7-9 combines with J gene TRBJ2-1, with D maybe TRBD1 (7 bases). V lost 7 bases to trimming and J lost 9 bases, with 22 bases between them. Germline CDR1 and CDR2: SEHNR and FQNEAQ (reference sequence). CDR3 length: 15 amino acids. The CDR3 loop is CASTPRGTAGTEQFF. The CDR3, as DNA: TGTGCCAGCACTCCCCGCGGGACAGCAGGGACTGAGCAGTTCTTC. The full variable domain, rest sourced from reference TRBV7-9 and TRBJ2-1, is DTGVSQNPRHKITKRGQNVTFRCDPISEHNRLYWYRQTLGQGPEFLTYFQNEAQLEKSRLLSDRFSAERPKGSFSTLEIQRTEQGDSAMYLCASTPRGTAGTEQFFGPGTRLTVL.

The chain is built from TRBV11-2 and TRBJ1-3; 9 bases fit TRBD1. V lost 4 bases and J lost 6; bases outside the gene matches: 1. The germline gives CDR1 SGHAT, CDR2 FQNNGV. CDR3 length: 13 amino acids. CDR3 bases: TGTGCCAGCAGCTGGGACAGGGTAAACACCATATATTTT. Amino acids: CASSWDRVNTIYF.

V is TRBV6-6 and J is TRBJ1-1; tentative D call: TRBD1 (6 bases). In germline, CDR1 is MNHNY, CDR2 SVGAGI (reference sequence). This CDR3 contains 15 residues. Trimming cost V 4 bases and J 4 bases, with 16 bases left between them. The CDR3 coding sequence is TGTGCCAGCAGTTTCAGACGGGGGCCGGCCACTGAAGCTTTCTTT. Translation: CASSFRRGPATEAFF.

The genes are TRBV6-5 and TRBJ1-3; D possibly corresponds to TRBD1 (6 bases). The CDR3 runs 15 residues. Per the germline V gene, CDR1 is MNHEY and CDR2 is SVGAGI. V shed 6 bases and J shed 2 bases, with 14 bases lying between them. CDR3: CASSRRRGPGNTIYF. The CDR3 coding sequence is TGTGCCAGCAGCCGAAGACGGGGGCCTGGAAACACCATATATTTT.

This sequence joins TRBV6-6 and TRBJ2-1; the D gene is possibly TRBD2 (6 bases). CDR1 and CDR2 from the germline V gene are MNHNY and SVGAGI (reference sequence). This CDR3 contains 13 residues. V was trimmed by 6 bases and J by 13 bases, leaving 19 bases between them. In nucleotides, the CDR3 is TGTGCCAGCAGAACAACCCGGGACTCCATACAGTTCTTC. This translates into CASRTTRDSIQFF.

The chain combines TRBV7-8 with TRBJ1-5; 7 nucleotides match TRBD1. The trim removed 2 bases at V and 1 base at J, leaving 11 bases unmatched. The CDR3 loop spans 18 amino acids. Germline V gene sequence: CDR1 SGHVS, CDR2 FQNEAQ. CDR3 DNA: TGTGCCAGCAGCTTACCGCTGCGCGACAGGGTGAGCAATCAGCCCCAGCATTTT. Protein: CASSLPLRDRVSNQPQHF.

Remarks on this clone: At the DNA level, this CDR3 is encoded by other sequences in the same sample as well. The chain carries TRBV7-6 and TRBJ2-1; D ambiguous. The germline CDR1 and CDR2 sequences are SGHVS and FNYEAQ. V gave up 2 bases and J gave up 6 bases, with 2 bases separating them. This CDR3 comprises 11 residues. CDR3: CASSLFNEQFF. CDR3 DNA sequence: TGTGCCAGCAGCTTATTCAATGAGCAGTTCTTC.

A word on this clone: The sample has other DNA sequences that encode this CDR3 too. The chain joins TRBV28 to TRBJ2-2; a weak D match, TRBD2 (7 bases). Germline values: CDR1 MDHEN, CDR2 SYDVKM. V lost 3 bases, J lost 6 bases, and 14 bases lay in between. This CDR3 contains 15 residues. The DNA of the CDR3 is TGTGCCAGCAGTTTGGCCGGGGGGCTCTCCGGGGAGCTGTTTTTT. This encodes CASSLAGGLSGELFF.

Comment on this clone: A read error may produce the germline difference seen at one junction end. The rearrangement links TRBV18 to TRBJ2-3, with D perhaps TRBD1 or TRBD2 (6 bases each). This CDR3 comprises 16 residues. CDR1 is KGHSH and CDR2 is LQKENI in the germline V gene. CDR3 amino acids: CASSAPRGASTDTQYF. The CDR3 DNA is TGTGCCAGCTCAGCACCAAGGGGGGCCAGTACAGATACGCAGTATTTT.

V is TRBV5-1 and J is TRBJ1-3; perhaps TRBD1 as D (5 bases). The V gene's germline CDR1 is SGHRS and CDR2 YFSETQ. Trimming removed 5 bases from V and 3 bases from J, with 21 bases in between. The CDR3 is made up of 17 amino acids. The CDR3: CASSGDAFRLRGNTIYF. The CDR3 nucleotides are TGCGCCAGCAGTGGGGACGCATTTCGGCTTCGTGGAAACACCATATATTTT.

V gene TRBV19 combines with J gene TRBJ2-7, with 8 bases that match TRBD2. The CDR3 sequence is 16 residues long. Germline V gene lookup returns CDR1 LNHDA and CDR2 SQIVND (reference sequence). V dropped 5 bases and J dropped 3; count of bases not matched to a gene: 12. The CDR3 sequence is CASSSRSGSGNYEQYF. CDR3 sequence (DNA): TGTGCCAGTAGTTCCCGTTCAGGTAGCGGGAACTACGAGCAGTACTTC. Drawing the rest from reference TRBV19 and TRBJ2-7, the complete variable domain is DGGITQSPKYLFRKEGQNVTLSCEQNLNHDAMYWYRQDPGQGLRLIYYSQIVNDFQKGDIAEGYSVSREKKESFPLTVTSAQKNPTAFYLCASSSRSGSGNYEQYFGPGTRLTVT.

Comments on this clone: This CDR3 is also generated by other DNA sequences in the sample. This rearrangement joins TRBV15 to TRBJ2-3, with a weak D call TRBD2 (6 bases). The germline gives CDR1 LNHNV, CDR2 YYDKDF (reference sequence). V lost 1 base, J lost 2 bases, and 10 bases lay in between. The CDR3 covers 15 residues. CDR3 sequence reads: CATSRGSGSTDTQYF. CDR3 nucleotides: TGTGCCACCAGCAGAGGTAGCGGTTCCACAGATACGCAGTATTTT.

The chain couples TRBV5-1 to TRBJ1-5, with 7 bases aligning to TRBD1. Germline-derived CDR1 and CDR2 are SGHRS and YFSETQ. This CDR3 region has 14 residues. V was clipped by 4 bases and J by 6 bases; unmatched bases: 7. The CDR3 region has the DNA TGCGCCAGCAGCCCTAGACAGGGTGGTCAGCCCCAGCATTTT. This gives the protein CASSPRQGGQPQHF.

The chain links TRBV29-1 to TRBJ1-1; the D is unclear. V lost 5 bases and J lost 8, with 12 bases in between. The CDR3 runs to 11 residues. The germline gives CDR1 SQVTM, CDR2 ANQGSEA. This chain's CDR3 is CSVSGREEAFF. As DNA, the CDR3 is TGCAGCGTTTCGGGCCGGGAGGAAGCTTTCTTT.

This CDR3 reads CASSYRHEQYF. In DNA form, the CDR3 reads TGTGCCAGCAGTTACAGGCACGAGCAGTACTTC. The rearrangement uses TRBV27 and TRBJ2-7; D is possibly TRBD1 (5 bases). CDR1 and CDR2 from the germline V gene are MNHEY and SMNVEV (reference sequence). The CDR3 loop spans 11 amino acids. V was shortened by 4 bases and J by 5 bases, with 6 bases between the two germline ends.